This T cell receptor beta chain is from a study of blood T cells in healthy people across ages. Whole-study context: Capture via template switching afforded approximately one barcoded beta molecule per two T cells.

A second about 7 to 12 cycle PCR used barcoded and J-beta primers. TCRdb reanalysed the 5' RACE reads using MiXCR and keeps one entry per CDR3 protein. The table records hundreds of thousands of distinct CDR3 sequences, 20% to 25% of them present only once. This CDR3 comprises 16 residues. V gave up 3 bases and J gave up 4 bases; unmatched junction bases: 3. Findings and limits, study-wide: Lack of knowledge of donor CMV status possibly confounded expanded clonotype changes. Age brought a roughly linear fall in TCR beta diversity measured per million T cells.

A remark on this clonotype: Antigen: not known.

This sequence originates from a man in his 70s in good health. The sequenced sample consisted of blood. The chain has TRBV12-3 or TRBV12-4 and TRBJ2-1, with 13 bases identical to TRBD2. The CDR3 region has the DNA TGTGCCAGCAGTTTTCCGGGACTAGCGGGATACAATGAGCAGTTCTTC. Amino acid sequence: CASSFPGLAGYNEQFF.